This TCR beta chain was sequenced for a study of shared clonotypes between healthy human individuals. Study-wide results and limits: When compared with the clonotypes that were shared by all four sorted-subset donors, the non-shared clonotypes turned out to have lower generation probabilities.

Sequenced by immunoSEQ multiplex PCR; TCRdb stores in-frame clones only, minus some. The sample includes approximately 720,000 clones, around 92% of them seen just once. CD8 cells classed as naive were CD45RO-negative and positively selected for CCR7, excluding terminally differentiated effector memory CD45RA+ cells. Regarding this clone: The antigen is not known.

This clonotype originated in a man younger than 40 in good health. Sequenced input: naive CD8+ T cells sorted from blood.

In nucleotides, the CDR3 is TGCGCCAGCAGCCAAGACAGGGAATCTGGAAACACCATATATTTT. The encoded protein is CASSQDRESGNTIYF. V gene TRBV5-1 combines with J gene TRBJ1-3; 7 nucleotides agree with TRBD1. The CDR3 length is 15 residues. V was clipped by 4 bases and J by 1 base; unmatched bases: 5. Looked up from germline, CDR1 is SGHRS and CDR2 is YFSETQ.